Listed here are 16 T cell receptor beta chains from one sample, sequenced in a study of blood T cell repertoires in COVID-19. TCRdb keeps only in-frame clones here, not all; method: immunoSEQ multiplex PCR. The table has about 330,000 clones, around 85% seen once. The sample comprised peripheral blood. These receptors were obtained from a human donor in a cohort sampled during active COVID-19.

V is TRBV3-1 (or the pseudogene TRBV3-2) and J is TRBJ1-3; tentatively, D is TRBD1 (6 bases). This CDR3 has 12 residues. Germline CDR1 and CDR2: LGHDT and YNNKEL (reference sequence). The V end was cut by 7 bases, the J end by 8 bases, with 12 bases between. CDR3 DNA sequence: TGTGCCAGCACACAGGGTAGGGACACCATATATTTT. This codes for CASTQGRDTIYF.

The chain employs TRBV6-5 and TRBJ1-1; TRBD1 might be the D (6 bases). The germline V gene encodes CDR1 MNHEY and CDR2 SVGAGI. Deletions cut 7 bases from V and 1 base from J, with 10 bases between. The CDR3 runs 13 residues. The CDR3 DNA sequence: TGTGCCAGCAACGGACAGAAGAACACTGAAGCTTTCTTT. Translating it yields CASNGQKNTEAFF.

The chain recombines TRBV5-5 with TRBJ1-1, with TRBD1 identical over 7 bases. With V trimmed by 2 bases and J by 2 bases, 6 bases remained unmatched. The CDR3 runs 15 residues. The germline gives CDR1 SGHKS, CDR2 YYEKEE (reference sequence). The CDR3 here is CASSFRGTANTEAFF. In DNA, the CDR3 is TGTGCCAGCAGCTTCAGGGGGACAGCAAACACTGAAGCTTTCTTT. Complete variable domain (other parts from reference TRBV5-5 and TRBJ1-1): DAGVTQSPTHLIKTRGQQVTLRCSPISGHKSVSWYQQVLGQGPQFIFQYYEKEERGRGNFPDRFSARQFPNYSSELNVNALLLGDSALYLCASSFRGTANTEAFFGQGTRLTVV.

This chain links TRBV14 with TRBJ2-3; TRBD2 matches at 10 bases. CDR3 length: 18 residues. V was pared by 0 bases and J by 7 bases, with 13 bases of the junction left unmatched. Per the germline V gene, CDR1 is SGHDN and CDR2 is FVKESK. The chain's CDR3 is CASSQEERERGGPNTQYF. CDR3 sequence (DNA): TGTGCCAGCAGCCAAGAGGAGAGGGAGCGGGGGGGCCCCAATACGCAGTATTTT.

The chain recombines TRBV5-1 with TRBJ2-7; maybe TRBD2 (5 bases). With 0 bases removed from V and 1 base from J, the gap between germline ends came to 8 bases. Germline V gives CDR1 SGHRS, CDR2 YFSETQ. The CDR3 runs 14 residues. The CDR3 DNA is TGCGCCAGCAGCTTGGCCAGCGGTTCCTACGAGCAGTACTTC. Translated: CASSLASGSYEQYF.

J is TRBJ2-3 and V is TRBV7-9; 16 bases map to TRBD2. The CDR3 spans 18 residues. V lost 5 bases and J lost 5; bases outside the gene matches: 10. The germline CDR1 and CDR2 sequences are SEHNR and FQNEAQ (reference sequence). CDR3 residues: CASSETGTSGGAKDTQYF. CDR3 DNA sequence: TGTGCCAGCAGCGAAACCGGGACTAGCGGGGGGGCCAAAGATACGCAGTATTTT.

The chain couples TRBV6-5 to TRBJ1-1; D gene uncertain. The CDR3 is 13 amino acids. V shed 4 bases and J shed 0 bases, with 6 bases lying between them. Germline V gives CDR1 MNHEY, CDR2 SVGAGI. The CDR3 DNA sequence: TGTGCCAGCAGTTGGCAACTGAACACTGAAGCTTTCTTT. It specifies CASSWQLNTEAFF.

The chain links TRBV5-1 to TRBJ2-2; the D is unclear. V gave up 3 bases and J gave up 4 bases, with 10 bases separating them. Per germline, CDR1 SGHRS and CDR2 YFSETQ. CDR3 length: 14 amino acids. The CDR3 DNA sequence: TGCGCCAGCAGCTCGACACAGACCACCGGGGAGCTGTTTTTT. Amino acid sequence: CASSSTQTTGELFF.

The genes are TRBV19 and TRBJ1-1; 9 positions agree with TRBD1. V trimming: 5 bases; J trimming: 5 bases; junction bases outside the gene matches: 6. This CDR3 spans 14 amino acids. Germline V gene lookup returns CDR1 LNHDA and CDR2 SQIVND (reference sequence). The CDR3 bases are TGTGCCAGTAGTTGGGGACAGGGAGAAACTGAAGCTTTCTTT. Translation: CASSWGQGETEAFF.

This chain joins TRBV20-1 and TRBJ2-2; D is unresolved. The CDR3 loop spans 9 amino acids. Looked up from germline, CDR1 is DFQATT and CDR2 is SNEGSKA (reference sequence). CDR3 bases: TGCAAGAGAACCGGGGAGCTGTTTTTT. Translated, it gives CKRTGELFF.

This sequence joins TRBV7-2 and TRBJ2-2, with 8 positions matching TRBD2. Per germline, CDR1 SGHTA and CDR2 FQGNSA. The CDR3 is 16 residues long. V was clipped by 5 bases and J by 6 bases; unmatched bases: 11. CDR3 bases: TGTGCCAGCAGCCCCTCTTTGGGTAGCGGGGCCGGGGAGCTGTTTTTT. It translates to CASSPSLGSGAGELFF.

The V call is TRBV2, the J call TRBJ2-3; the D gene is possibly TRBD2 (5 bases). The CDR3 spans 13 residues. V was cut by 7 bases and J by 4 bases, with 12 bases left in between. The germline V gene has CDR1 SNHLY and CDR2 FYNNEI. This chain's CDR3 is CASMERLADTQYF. In DNA, the CDR3 is TGTGCCAGCATGGAGCGGCTTGCAGATACGCAGTATTTT. Together with reference TRBV2 and TRBJ2-3, the CDR3 gives the full variable domain: EPEVTQTPSHQVTQMGQEVILRCVPISNHLYFYWYRQILGQKVEFLVSFYNNEISEKSEIFDDQFSVERPDGSNFTLKIRSTKLEDSAMYFCASMERLADTQYFGPGTRLTVL.

The gene calls are TRBV19 and TRBJ2-4; TRBD1 might be the D (5 bases). Germline CDR1 LNHDA, CDR2 SQIVND (reference sequence). The CDR3 extends over 15 amino acids. V was trimmed by 6 bases and J by 0 bases, leaving 12 bases between them. CDR3 nucleotides: TGTGCCAGTAGACCGACAGAATTAGCCAAAAACATTCAGTACTTC. Amino acid sequence: CASRPTELAKNIQYF.

The chain is built from TRBV5-1 and TRBJ2-3; no firm D call. V gave up 0 bases and J gave up 2 bases, with 7 bases separating them. The CDR3 covers 14 residues. CDR1 is SGHRS and CDR2 is YFSETQ in the germline V gene. The CDR3 DNA reads as TGCGCCAGCAGCTTGGGGGCGACCACAGATACGCAGTATTTT. Amino acid sequence: CASSLGATTDTQYF.

The chain links TRBV2 to TRBJ1-2; D unresolved. V lost 2 bases to trimming and J lost 6 bases, with 4 bases between them. This CDR3 contains 11 residues. Looked up from germline, CDR1 is SNHLY and CDR2 is FYNNEI. In DNA, the CDR3 is TGTGCCAGCAGTGAAATAAATGGCTACACCTTC. It codes for CASSEINGYTF.

The genes are TRBV6-5 and TRBJ2-5; TRBD2 aligns across 7 bases. Germline V lookup: CDR1 MNHEY, CDR2 SVGAGI. V was clipped by 10 bases and J by 7 bases; unmatched bases: 6. The CDR3 consists of 11 residues. In DNA form, the CDR3 reads TGTGCCACTGGGACTACCATGACCCAGTACTTC. Residues: CATGTTMTQYF.